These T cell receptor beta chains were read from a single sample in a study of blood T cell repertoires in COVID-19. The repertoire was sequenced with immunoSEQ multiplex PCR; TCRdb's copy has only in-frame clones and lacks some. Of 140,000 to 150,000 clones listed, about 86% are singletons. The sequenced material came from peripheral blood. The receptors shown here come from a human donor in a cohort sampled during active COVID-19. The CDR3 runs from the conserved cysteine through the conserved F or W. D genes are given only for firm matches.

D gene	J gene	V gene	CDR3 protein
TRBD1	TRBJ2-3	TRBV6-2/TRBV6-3	CASSYGDRSTDTQYF
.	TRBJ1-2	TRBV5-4	CASSLSGNYGYTF
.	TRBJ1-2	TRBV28	CASSSGTRRLTF
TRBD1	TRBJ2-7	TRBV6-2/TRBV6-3	CASSYGTGGIYEQYF
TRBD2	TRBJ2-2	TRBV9	CASSTRRTSGGVTGELFF
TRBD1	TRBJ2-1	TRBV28	CASSLGQVRNNEQFF
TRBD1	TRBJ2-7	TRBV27	CASSSGQGDYEQYF
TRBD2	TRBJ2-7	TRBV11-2	CASSLEASGRNFWYEQYF
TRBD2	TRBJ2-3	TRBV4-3	CASSQGPLTGTSGSDTQYF
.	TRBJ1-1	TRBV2	CASTQDRGNTEAFF
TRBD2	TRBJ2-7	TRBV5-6	CASSAGLAGTLREQYF
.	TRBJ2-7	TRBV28	CASRPTPGYEQYF
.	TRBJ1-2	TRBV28	CASSFSTGIIYGYTF
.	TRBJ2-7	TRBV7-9	CASSPLGDYEQYF
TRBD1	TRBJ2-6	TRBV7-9	CASSLAQGAPGANVLTF
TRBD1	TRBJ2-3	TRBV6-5	CASSRTGVGTDTQYF
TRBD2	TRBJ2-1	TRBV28	CASSSWTSGSLSSYNEQFF
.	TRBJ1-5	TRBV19	CASSIEGLSNQPQHF
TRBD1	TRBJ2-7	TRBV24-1	CATSGTGGVYEQYF
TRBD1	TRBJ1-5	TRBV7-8	CASSRDRESNQPQHF